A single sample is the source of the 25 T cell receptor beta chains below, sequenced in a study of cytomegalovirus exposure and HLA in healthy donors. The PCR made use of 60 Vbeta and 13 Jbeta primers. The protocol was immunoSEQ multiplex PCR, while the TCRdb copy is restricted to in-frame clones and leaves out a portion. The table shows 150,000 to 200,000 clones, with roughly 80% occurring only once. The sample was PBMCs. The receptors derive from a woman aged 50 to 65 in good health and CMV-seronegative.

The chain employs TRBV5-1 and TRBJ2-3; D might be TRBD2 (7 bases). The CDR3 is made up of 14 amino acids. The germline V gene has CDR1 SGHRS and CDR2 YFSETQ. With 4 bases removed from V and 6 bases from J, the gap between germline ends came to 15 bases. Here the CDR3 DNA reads TGCGCCAGCAGCCCGGGGGGCCCGACGGATACGCAGTATTTT. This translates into CASSPGGPTDTQYF.

CDR3 sequence: CASSASPRRDGPYEQYF. CDR3 coding DNA: TGTGCCAGCAGCGCAAGTCCGAGGAGGGACGGCCCCTACGAGCAGTACTTC. The rearrangement joins TRBV7-3 to TRBJ2-7, with a weak D call TRBD2 (6 bases). The V gene's germline CDR1 is SGHTA and CDR2 FQGTGA. The CDR3 is 17 amino acids. The V gene lost 5 bases and the J gene lost 2 bases, with 22 bases spanning the gap. The entire variable domain, with the rest obtained from reference TRBV7-3 and TRBJ2-7, is as follows: GAGVSQTPSNKVTEKGKYVELRCDPISGHTALYWYRQSLGQGPEFLIYFQGTGAADDSGLPNDRFFAVRPEGSVSTLKIQRTERGDSAVYLCASSASPRRDGPYEQYFGPGTRLTVT.

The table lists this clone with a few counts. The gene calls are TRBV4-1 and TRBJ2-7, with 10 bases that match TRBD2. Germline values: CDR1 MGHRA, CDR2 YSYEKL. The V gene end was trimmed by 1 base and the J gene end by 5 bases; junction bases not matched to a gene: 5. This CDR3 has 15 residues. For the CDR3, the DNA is TGCGCCAGCAGCCAAGCCCTAGCGGGAGCCAACGAGCAGTACTTC. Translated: CASSQALAGANEQYF.

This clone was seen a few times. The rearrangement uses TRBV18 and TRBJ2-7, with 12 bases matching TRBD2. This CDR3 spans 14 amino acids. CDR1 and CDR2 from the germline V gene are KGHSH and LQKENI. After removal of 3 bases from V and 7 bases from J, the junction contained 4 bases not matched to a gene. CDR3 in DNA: TGTGCCAGCTCACCTGGGACTAGCGGGCGAGAGCAGTACTTC. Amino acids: CASSPGTSGREQYF.

The CDR3 bases are TGCGCCAGCAGCCAAGACGCTAGTCACAGGAGCAATGAGCAGTTCTTC. Amino acids: CASSQDASHRSNEQFF. The chain links TRBV4-3 to TRBJ2-1; perhaps TRBD1 as D (5 bases). Trimming took 0 bases from V and 6 from J, leaving 15 bases between them. Looked up from germline, CDR1 is LGHNA and CDR2 is YSLEER. CDR3 size: 16 residues.

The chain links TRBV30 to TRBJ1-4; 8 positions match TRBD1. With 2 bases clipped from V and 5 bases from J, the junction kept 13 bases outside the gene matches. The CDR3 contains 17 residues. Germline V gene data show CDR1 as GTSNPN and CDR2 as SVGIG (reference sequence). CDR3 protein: CAWSISESRDRNEKLFF. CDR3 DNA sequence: TGTGCCTGGAGTATTAGCGAATCCCGGGACAGGAATGAAAAACTGTTTTTT.

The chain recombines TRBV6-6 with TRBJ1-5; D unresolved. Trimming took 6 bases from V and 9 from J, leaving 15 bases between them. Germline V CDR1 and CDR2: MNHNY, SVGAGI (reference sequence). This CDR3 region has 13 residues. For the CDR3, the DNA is TGTGCCAGCAGGATTCAACCCGAGGGGCCCCAGCATTTT. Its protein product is CASRIQPEGPQHF.

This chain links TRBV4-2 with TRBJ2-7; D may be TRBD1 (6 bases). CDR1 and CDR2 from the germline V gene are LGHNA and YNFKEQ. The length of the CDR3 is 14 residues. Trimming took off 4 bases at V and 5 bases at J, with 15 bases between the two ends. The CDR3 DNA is TGTGCCAGCAGCCGCGGACAGTCTTTGGACGAGCAGTACTTC. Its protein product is CASSRGQSLDEQYF.

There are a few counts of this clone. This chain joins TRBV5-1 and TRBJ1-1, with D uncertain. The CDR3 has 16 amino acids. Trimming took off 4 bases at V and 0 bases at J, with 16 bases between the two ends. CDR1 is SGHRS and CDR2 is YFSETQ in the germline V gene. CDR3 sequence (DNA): TGCGCCAGCAGCCGCCCCGGCGGATCGCTGAACACTGAAGCTTTCTTT. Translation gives CASSRPGGSLNTEAFF. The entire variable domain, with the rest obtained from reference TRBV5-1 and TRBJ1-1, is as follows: KAGVTQTPRYLIKTRGQQVTLSCSPISGHRSVSWYQQTPGQGLQFLFEYFSETQRNKGNFPGRFSGRQFSNSRSEMNVSTLELGDSALYLCASSRPGGSLNTEAFFGQGTRLTVV.

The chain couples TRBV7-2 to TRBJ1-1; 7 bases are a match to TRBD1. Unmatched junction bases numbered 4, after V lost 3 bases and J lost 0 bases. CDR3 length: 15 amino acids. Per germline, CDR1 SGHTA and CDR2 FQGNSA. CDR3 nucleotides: TGTGCCAGCAGCTTTCAGGGGGGAATGAACACTGAAGCTTTCTTT. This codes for CASSFQGGMNTEAFF. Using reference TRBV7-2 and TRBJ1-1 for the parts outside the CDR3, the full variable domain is GAGVSQSPSNKVTEKGKDVELRCDPISGHTALYWYRQSLGQGLEFLIYFQGNSAPDKSGLPSDRFSAERTGGSVSTLTIQRTQQEDSAVYLCASSFQGGMNTEAFFGQGTRLTVV.

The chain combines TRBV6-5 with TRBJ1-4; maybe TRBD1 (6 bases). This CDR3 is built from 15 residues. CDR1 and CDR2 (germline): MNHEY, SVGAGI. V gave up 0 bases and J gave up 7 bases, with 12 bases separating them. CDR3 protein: CASSYSARGFEKLFF. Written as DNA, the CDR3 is TGTGCCAGCAGTTACTCGGCCAGGGGTTTTGAAAAACTGTTTTTT.

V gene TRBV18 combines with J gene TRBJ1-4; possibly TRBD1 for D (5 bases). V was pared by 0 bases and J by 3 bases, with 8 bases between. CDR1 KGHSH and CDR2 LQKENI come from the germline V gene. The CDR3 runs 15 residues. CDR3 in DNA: TGTGCCAGCTCACCACCTGCAGGGCCTAATGAAAAACTGTTTTTT. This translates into CASSPPAGPNEKLFF.

The DNA of the CDR3 is TGTGCCAGTAGTATATCTAGCGGGTTGAACACCGGGGAGCTGTTTTTT. It translates to CASSISSGLNTGELFF. The V call is TRBV19, the J call TRBJ2-2; TRBD2 agrees at 8 bases. Trimming took 2 bases from V and 1 from J; bases not matched to a gene: 3. Germline assignment: CDR1 LNHDA and CDR2 SQIVND (reference sequence). CDR3 length: 16 amino acids. The full variable domain, in which reference TRBV19 and TRBJ2-2 provide the parts outside the CDR3, is DGGITQSPKYLFRKEGQNVTLSCEQNLNHDAMYWYRQDPGQGLRLIYYSQIVNDFQKGDIAEGYSVSREKKESFPLTVTSAQKNPTAFYLCASSISSGLNTGELFFGEGSRLTVL.

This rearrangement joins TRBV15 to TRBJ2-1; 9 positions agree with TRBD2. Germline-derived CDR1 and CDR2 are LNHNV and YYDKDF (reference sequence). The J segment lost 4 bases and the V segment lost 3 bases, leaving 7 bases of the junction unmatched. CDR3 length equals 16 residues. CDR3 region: CATSRPGLAGYNEQFF. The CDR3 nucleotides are TGTGCCACCAGCAGGCCTGGGCTAGCGGGATACAATGAGCAGTTCTTC.

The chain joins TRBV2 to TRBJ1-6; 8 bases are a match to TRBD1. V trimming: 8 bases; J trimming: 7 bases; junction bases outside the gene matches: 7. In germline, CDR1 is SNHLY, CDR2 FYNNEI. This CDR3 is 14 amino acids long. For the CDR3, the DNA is TGTGCCAGCGCGAGGACAGGGCTAAATTCACCCCTCCACTTT. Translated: CASARTGLNSPLHF.

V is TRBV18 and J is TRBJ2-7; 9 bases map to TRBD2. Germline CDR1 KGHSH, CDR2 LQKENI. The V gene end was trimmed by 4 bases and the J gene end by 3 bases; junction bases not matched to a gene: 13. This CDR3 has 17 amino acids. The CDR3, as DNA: TGTGCCAGCTCACACGCGATAAGACTAGCGGCTAACTACGAGCAGTACTTC. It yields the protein CASSHAIRLAANYEQYF.

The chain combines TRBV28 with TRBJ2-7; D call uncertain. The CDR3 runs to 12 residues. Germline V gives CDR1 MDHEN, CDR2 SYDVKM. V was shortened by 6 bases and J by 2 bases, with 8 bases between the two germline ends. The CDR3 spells CASRTSTYEQYF. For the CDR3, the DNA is TGTGCCAGCAGGACAAGTACCTACGAGCAGTACTTC.

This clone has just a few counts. The CDR3 region is CASSYDTATNEKLFF. The CDR3 DNA reads TGTGCCAGCAGCTACGACACTGCAACTAATGAAAAACTGTTTTTT. The chain links TRBV7-2 to TRBJ1-4; D is ambiguous. The CDR3 has 15 residues. Germline values: CDR1 SGHTA, CDR2 FQGNSA. Deletions cut 4 bases from V and 0 bases from J, with 9 bases between.

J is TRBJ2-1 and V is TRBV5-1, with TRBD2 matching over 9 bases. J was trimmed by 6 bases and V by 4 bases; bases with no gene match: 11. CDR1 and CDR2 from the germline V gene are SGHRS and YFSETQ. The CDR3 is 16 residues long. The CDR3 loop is CASSLSGTSFGNEQFF. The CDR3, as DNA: TGCGCCAGCAGCCTATCCGGGACTAGCTTCGGCAATGAGCAGTTCTTC.

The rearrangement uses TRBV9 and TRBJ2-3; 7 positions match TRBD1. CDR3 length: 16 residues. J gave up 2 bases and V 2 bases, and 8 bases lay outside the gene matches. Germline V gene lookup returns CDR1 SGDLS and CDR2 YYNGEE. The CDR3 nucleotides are TGTGCCAGCAGCGTGACGGGACAGCAAATCACAGATACGCAGTATTTT. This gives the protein CASSVTGQQITDTQYF. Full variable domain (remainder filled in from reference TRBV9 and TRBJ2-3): DSGVTQTPKHLITATGQRVTLRCSPRSGDLSVYWYQQSLDQGLQFLIQYYNGEERAKGNILERFSAQQFPDLHSELNLSSLELGDSALYFCASSVTGQQITDTQYFGPGTRLTVL.

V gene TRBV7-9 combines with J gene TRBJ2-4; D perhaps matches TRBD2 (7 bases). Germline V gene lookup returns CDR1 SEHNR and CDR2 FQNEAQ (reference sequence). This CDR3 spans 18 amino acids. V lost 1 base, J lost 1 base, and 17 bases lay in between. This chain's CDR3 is CASSLVLGGGSAKNIQYF. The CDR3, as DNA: TGTGCCAGCAGCTTAGTGTTGGGAGGGGGTAGTGCCAAAAACATTCAGTACTTC. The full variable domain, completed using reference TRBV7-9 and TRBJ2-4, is DTGVSQNPRHKITKRGQNVTFRCDPISEHNRLYWYRQTLGQGPEFLTYFQNEAQLEKSRLLSDRFSAERPKGSFSTLEIQRTEQGDSAMYLCASSLVLGGGSAKNIQYFGAGTRLSVL.

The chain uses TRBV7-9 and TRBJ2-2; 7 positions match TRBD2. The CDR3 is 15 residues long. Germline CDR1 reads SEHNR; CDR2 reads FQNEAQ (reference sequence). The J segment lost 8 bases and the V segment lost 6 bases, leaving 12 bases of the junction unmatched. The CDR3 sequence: CASSLPGEGQGELFF. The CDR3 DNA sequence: TGTGCCAGCAGTCTGCCCGGGGAGGGGCAGGGGGAGCTGTTTTTT.

The CDR3 DNA reads TGTGCCAGCAGCTTGGAGGGCGGCATAGGACTAAGCAATCAGCCCCAGCATTTT. Amino acids: CASSLEGGIGLSNQPQHF. The gene calls are TRBV5-4 and TRBJ1-5; D unresolved. This CDR3 is built from 18 residues. CDR1 and CDR2 from the germline V gene are SGHNT and YYREEE (reference sequence). Trimming left V 0 bases short and J 1 base short, with 17 bases between.

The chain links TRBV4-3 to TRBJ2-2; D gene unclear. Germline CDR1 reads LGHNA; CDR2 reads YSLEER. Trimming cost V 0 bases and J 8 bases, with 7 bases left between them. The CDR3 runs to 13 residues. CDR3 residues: CASSQDTGGELFF. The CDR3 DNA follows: TGCGCCAGCAGCCAAGATACCGGTGGGGAGCTGTTTTTT.

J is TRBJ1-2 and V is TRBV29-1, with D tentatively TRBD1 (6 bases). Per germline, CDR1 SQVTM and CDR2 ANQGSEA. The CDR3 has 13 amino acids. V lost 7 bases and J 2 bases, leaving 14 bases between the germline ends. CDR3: CSATTGTNYGYTF. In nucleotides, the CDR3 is TGCAGCGCTACTACAGGGACCAACTATGGCTACACCTTC.